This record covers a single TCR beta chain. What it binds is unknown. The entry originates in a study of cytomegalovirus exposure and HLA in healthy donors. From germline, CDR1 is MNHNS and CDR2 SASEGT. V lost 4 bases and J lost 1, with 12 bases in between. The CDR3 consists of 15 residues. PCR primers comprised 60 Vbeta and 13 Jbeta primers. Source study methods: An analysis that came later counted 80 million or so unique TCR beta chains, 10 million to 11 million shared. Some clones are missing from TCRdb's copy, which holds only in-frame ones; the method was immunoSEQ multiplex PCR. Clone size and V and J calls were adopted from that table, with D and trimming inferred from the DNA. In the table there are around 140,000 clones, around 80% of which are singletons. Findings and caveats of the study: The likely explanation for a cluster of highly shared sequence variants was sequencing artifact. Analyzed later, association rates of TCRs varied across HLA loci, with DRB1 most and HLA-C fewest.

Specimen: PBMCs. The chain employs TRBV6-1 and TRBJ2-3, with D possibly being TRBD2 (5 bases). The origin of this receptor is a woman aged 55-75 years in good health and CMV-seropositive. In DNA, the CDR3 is TGTGCCAGCAGTGGGCACTCGCGGGGCACAGATACGCAGTATTTT. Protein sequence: CASSGHSRGTDTQYF.